This TCR beta chain was captured in a study of blood T cells in healthy people across ages. Remarks on this clonotype: No antigen is known for it.

The authors ran a second PCR of 7 to 11 cycles using a sample-barcoded 5' primer and a J-beta primer mix. A 12-random-nucleotide template-switch adaptor tagged each cDNA molecule. TCRdb itself ran the 5' RACE reads through MiXCR, one entry per CDR3 protein. There are 1.5 million to 2 million distinct CDR3 sequences in the sample; roughly 52% occur only once, and over 2% lies in the top ten. V gave up 2 bases and J gave up 0 bases, with 17 bases separating them. CDR3 length equals 18 residues. From germline, CDR1 is LGHNA and CDR2 YSLEER. Study results and limitations: Both naive CD4+ cell counts and diversity were greater in long-lived donors than in aged donors. Per million T cells, the diversity of TCR beta decreased roughly linearly as age advanced.

The source of this sequence is a middle-aged woman in good health. The V call is TRBV4-3, the J call TRBJ2-4; TRBD1 is a possible D gene (6 bases). What was sequenced was blood. CDR3 region: CASSQRSRGEVAKNIQYF. The CDR3 region has the DNA TGCGCCAGCAGCCAAAGGAGCAGGGGCGAGGTAGCCAAAAACATTCAGTACTTC.